The sequence of this TCR beta chain was determined in a study of T-cell memory formation after mild COVID-19 (dated by TCRdb to the early 2020s). Describing the broader study: TCR sequence clusters from the two donors were largely donor specific. T-cell clones expanding and contracting after mild COVID-19 in a couple of donors were tracked by longitudinal TCRalpha and TCRbeta repertoire sequencing. The cohort comprised two young, previously healthy adult volunteers, one female and one male.

Results the study describes overall, beyond this receptor: Some responding clones were found in pre-infection memory, which suggests that pre-existing cross-reactive memory T cells took part in the SARS-CoV-2 response. Whether the second-wave clones peaking on day 37 were SARS-CoV-2 specific was not confirmed. Contracting CD4+ clones were located mainly in the CM and EM memory subsets, whereas CD8+ clones were found to be enriched in EMRA. Clones contracting from day 15 to 85 had balanced CD4/CD8 phenotypes, while a second wave expanding from day 15 to 37 was biased towards CD4+. The study included only a couple of mild cases, and larger cohorts that include severe cases with pre-infection samples were judged to be necessary.

Ficoll-Paque density gradient centrifugation was used to isolate PBMCs. These reads were obtained on an Illumina NovaSeq 6000. TCRalpha and TCRbeta cDNA libraries were built by 5'RACE with constant-segment primers, adding sample barcodes and unique molecular identifiers. Trizol reagent was used to extract RNA from every sample. Libraries were amplified in two PCR steps, with a second sample barcode and Illumina TruSeq adapters added in the second step. Libraries were sequenced on an Illumina NovaSeq with 2 x 150 bp paired-end reads. The study's processing was this. Demultiplexing of reads and collapsing into UMI-guided consensus sequences were performed with migec v1.2.7. Using mixcr v2.1.11, UMI consensuses were aligned to TRA and TRB V and J templates and then assembled into clonotypes. Expanded or contracted clonotypes were those called significant by both edgeR and NoisET, with noise models trained on biological replicates. For edgeR calls, a false discovery rate-adjusted p below 0.01 and a log2 fold-change threshold of 1 were applied. As an exploratory analysis of dynamics, max-normalized trajectories of the 1000 most abundant clonotypes were examined with PCA combined with hierarchical clustering. Each responding clone was given a CD4 or CD8 phenotype based on the CD4+ and CD8+ repertoires, which had been sequenced separately. TCRdb reran the public reads through fastp at Q25 and MiXCR, keeping productive beta chains. Rows with one shared CDR3 protein collapse into an entry with the most common genes and DNA. In this record, the V and J calls reflect TCRdb's handling and not the investigators' own analysis. The sample table holds under 300,000 distinct CDR3 sequences, of which 8% to 10% were seen once. Approximately 23% of the sample rests with the top ten.

The table lists this clonotype with a few counts. The clone's antigen remains unknown. No much larger clone exists at a distance of one base, and base qualities are not known. The TCR originated in a young man who had mild COVID-19 (a few samples of this study predate the infection). The sample titles of this study are shuffled in the database, so cell type and time point are left out; the donor was told from shared clones. The sample was PBMCs or a T cell subset sorted from them (not recorded which).

The DNA sequence is TGCGCCAGCCGACGGGGGACTGTGACCGGGGAGCTGTTTTTT. This codes for CASRRGTVTGELFF. Recombination connected TRBV4-3 to TRBJ2-2; TRBD2 is a weak D gene call, 6 bases matching. As encoded in the germline V gene, CDR1 is LGHNA while CDR2 is YSLEER. The CDR3 spans 14 residues, from the cysteine through the phenylalanine. The kept DNA is CDR3 alone, 42 bases in frame from the first base. V sheds 8 bases and J sheds 5 bases, leaving 15 bases between their ends.